The sample holds many counts of the clone carrying this TCR beta chain. Antigen specificity is unknown. The data were produced by immunoSEQ multiplex PCR, yet TCRdb's version contains in-frame clones alone and is incomplete. Singletons are absent from the sample, which has 25,000 to 30,000 clones. The entry originates in a study of T cell clonality in common variable immunodeficiency. The study's findings and limits: Common variable immunodeficiency TCR beta sequences reportedly had fewer deletions and N-nucleotide insertions.

The CVID group had 15 females and 25 to 30 males, mean age around 40. Sequences were obtained from peripheral blood mononuclear cells. This clonotype was obtained from a human donor with common variable immunodeficiency.

Here the CDR3 reads CSADEQGVREKLFF. Partial CDR3 DNA: TGCAGTGCTGACGAACAGGGGGTACGTGAAAAA. V gene TRBV20-1 combines with J gene TRBJ1-4, with TRBD1 identical over 8 bases. The CDR3 extends 3 residues past the end of the read, so its final part is completed from the germline J gene. Trimming removed 5 bases from V and 7 bases from J; junction bases left unmatched: 9. This CDR3 is 14 amino acids long. Germline assignment: CDR1 DFQATT and CDR2 SNEGSKA (reference sequence).